This entry concerns a single T cell receptor (beta chain). Assay: immunoSEQ multiplex PCR; the TCRdb copy retains only in-frame clones and omits some. The sample shows 160,000 or so clones, nearly 96% of them seen only once. This record belongs to a study of control samples from healthy donors and cancer patients. The clonotype originates from a woman in her twenties or thirties in good health. What was sequenced was blood.

The CDR3 loop is CASSNYGEPATNEKLFF. The CDR3 DNA follows: TGTGCCAGCAGCAACTACGGGGAGCCTGCAACTAATGAAAAACTGTTTTTT. This chain joins TRBV5-4 and TRBJ1-4; no reliable D call. From germline, CDR1 is SGHNT and CDR2 YYREEE (reference sequence). This CDR3 is 17 amino acids long. Trimming pared 4 bases from V and 0 bases from J, leaving 16 bases between.